These 13 T cell receptor beta chains originate from one sample sequenced in a study of regulatory T cells in long-lasting Graves disease. Relying on iRepertoire HTBI primers and Arm-PCR of CDR3 regions, the team built TCR beta libraries. TCRdb recomputed calls from the multiplex PCR reads with MiXCR, one row per CDR3 protein. The table records approximately 270,000 distinct CDR3 sequences, 15% to 20% of them present only once. As to time point: newly diagnosed GD, antithyroid drugs for less than 3 months. RNA isolated from PBMCs was used to make the TCR library. The sample was also linked to a second study, of T cells in Graves' hyperthyroidism and ophthalmopathy.

Sequencing used peripheral blood mononuclear cells (PBMCs), obtained at new diagnosis, from a patient treated with antithyroid drugs. These receptor sequences come from a woman aged 30 to 39 with Graves disease.

In this sample, this clonotype turned up many times. The CDR3: CASSPIGHRGQETQYF. CDR3 nucleotides: TGTGCCAGCTCACCAATTGGCCACAGGGGCCAAGAGACCCAGTACTTC. V is TRBV18 and J is TRBJ2-5; 7 nucleotides match TRBD1. V was clipped by 2 bases and J by 1 base; unmatched bases: 7. The CDR3 totals 16 residues. Germline V gene lookup returns CDR1 KGHSH and CDR2 LQKENI. Using reference TRBV18 and TRBJ2-5 for the parts outside the CDR3, the full variable domain is NAGVMQNPRHLVRRRGQEARLRCSPMKGHSHVYWYRQLPEEGLKFMVYLQKENIIDESGMPKERFSAEFPKEGPSILRIQQVVRGDSAAYFCASSPIGHRGQETQYFGPGTRLLVL.

This clonotype appeared a single time. A read error may explain this, as a much larger clone is one base away. The chain recombines TRBV7-6 with TRBJ2-3, with D perhaps matching TRBD1 or TRBD2 (5 bases each). Trimming took 5 bases from V and 4 from J, leaving 13 bases between them. The CDR3 has 14 amino acids. Germline CDR1 reads SGHVS; CDR2 reads FNYEAQ. CDR3 DNA sequence: TGTGCCAGCAGCCCCATCCGGGGCCCAGATACGCAGTATTTT. This encodes CASSPIRGPDTQYF.

The chain is built from TRBV28 and TRBJ2-7; D not resolved. Germline CDR1 MDHEN, CDR2 SYDVKM. With 5 bases removed from V and 2 bases from J, the gap between germline ends came to 13 bases. There are 14 residues in the CDR3. CDR3 amino acids: CASSPPGRTYEQYF. In DNA, the CDR3 is TGTGCCAGCAGTCCCCCAGGAAGGACCTACGAGCAGTACTTC.

At least ten counts were recorded for this clonotype. This chain connects TRBV11-2 to TRBJ2-4; no definite D call. CDR1 is SGHAT, CDR2 FQNNGV, per germline. This CDR3 is built from 12 residues. Trimming left V 5 bases short and J 6 bases short, with 8 bases between. For the CDR3, the DNA is TGTGCCAGCAGCCAAACGAGAAACATTCAGTACTTC. Protein product: CASSQTRNIQYF.

Details on this clonotype: This likely traces to a read error, being one base from a far larger clone. The chain joins TRBV5-4 to TRBJ2-1, with no clear D. The germline V gene has CDR1 SGHNT and CDR2 YYREEE (reference sequence). The CDR3 loop spans 13 amino acids. The CDR3, as DNA: TGTGCCAGCAGCCCGGAAGGGATCTATGAGCGGTTCTTC. Its protein product is CASSPEGIYERFF.

This chain joins TRBV28 and TRBJ1-2; no clear D. The CDR3 length is 12 residues. Germline V gene data show CDR1 as MDHEN and CDR2 as SYDVKM. The germline V and J ends were trimmed by 4 bases and 8 bases, with 11 bases remaining between them. The DNA of the CDR3 is TGTGCCAGCAGTTCAACCTCGGGGGGCTACACCTTC. Protein product: CASSSTSGGYTF.

The chain joins TRBV7-3 to TRBJ2-5, with 16 bases fitting TRBD2. CDR1 is SGHTA and CDR2 is FQGTGA in the germline V gene. V trimming: 5 bases; J trimming: 1 base; junction bases outside the gene matches: 7. The CDR3 runs to 18 residues. In DNA form, the CDR3 reads TGTGCCAGCAGCAAATCCGGGACTAGCGGGGGGGCCCAAGAGACCCAGTACTTC. It encodes CASSKSGTSGGAQETQYF.

This clonotype was recorded many times. This chain links TRBV3-1 with TRBJ2-7; D might be TRBD1 or TRBD2, each matching 7 bases. CDR3 length equals 14 residues. The V end lost 4 bases, the J end lost 4 bases, and 14 bases lay between the germline ends. Germline V CDR1 and CDR2: LGHDT, YNNKEL (reference sequence). In nucleotides, the CDR3 is TGTGCCAGCAGCCCCAGGGGGGGGGCGTACGAGCAGTACTTC. Protein product: CASSPRGGAYEQYF.

The chain links TRBV6-2 or TRBV6-3 to TRBJ2-7; 9 bases fit TRBD1. Trimming at V came to 6 bases and at J to 6 bases, leaving 6 bases not matched to a gene. Per germline, CDR1 MNHEY and CDR2 SVGEGT. The CDR3 contains 13 residues. For the CDR3, the DNA is TGTGCCAGCAGATGGACAGGGGTGGGCGAGCAGTACTTC. It codes for CASRWTGVGEQYF.

The table lists this clonotype with many counts. V is TRBV5-1 and J is TRBJ2-7; 8 bases line up with TRBD1. The CDR3 loop spans 14 amino acids. Per the germline V gene, CDR1 is SGHRS and CDR2 is YFSETQ. The ends lost 1 base at V and 4 bases at J; junction bases unmatched: 4. Here the CDR3 reads CASSLRQGAYEQYF. The DNA of the CDR3 is TGCGCCAGCAGCTTGAGGCAGGGGGCTTACGAGCAGTACTTC.

This clonotype has ten or more counts. This chain connects TRBV4-1 to TRBJ1-5, with D maybe TRBD1 (5 bases). CDR3 length: 17 amino acids. V shed 1 base and J shed 2 bases, with 15 bases lying between them. Germline assignment: CDR1 MGHRA and CDR2 YSYEKL. CDR3 nucleotides: TGCGCCAGCAGCCAAGGGGGACTGAGGACCCGCAATCAGCCCCAGCATTTT. Translated: CASSQGGLRTRNQPQHF.

This clonotype has at least ten counts. The chain links TRBV18 to TRBJ2-6, with unresolved D. CDR1 is KGHSH and CDR2 is LQKENI in the germline V gene. The CDR3 has 14 residues. Deletions cut 3 bases from V and 8 bases from J, with 11 bases between. The CDR3 DNA sequence: TGTGCCAGCTCACCGGGCCAGAAACCCAACGTCCTGACTTTC. Translating it yields CASSPGQKPNVLTF.

This clonotype was recorded a few times. This chain connects TRBV9 to TRBJ2-1; the match to TRBD1 covers 9 bases. The CDR3 is 15 residues long. CDR1 and CDR2 (germline): SGDLS, YYNGEE. V lost 3 bases to trimming and J lost 3 bases; unmatched junction nucleotides: 4. The CDR3 loop reads CASSGRDRDYNEQFF. CDR3 sequence (DNA): TGTGCCAGCAGCGGCCGGGACAGGGACTACAATGAGCAGTTCTTC.